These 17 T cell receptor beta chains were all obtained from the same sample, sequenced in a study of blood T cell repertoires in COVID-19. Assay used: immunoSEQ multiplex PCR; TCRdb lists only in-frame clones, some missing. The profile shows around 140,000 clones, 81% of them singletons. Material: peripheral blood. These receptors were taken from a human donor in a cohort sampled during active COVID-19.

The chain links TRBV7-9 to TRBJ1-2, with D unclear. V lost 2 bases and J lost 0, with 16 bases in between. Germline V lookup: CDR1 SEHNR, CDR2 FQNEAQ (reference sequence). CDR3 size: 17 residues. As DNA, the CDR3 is TGTGCCAGCAGCTTATCACAGACGTTCCGCTCTAACTATGGCTACACCTTC. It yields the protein CASSLSQTFRSNYGYTF.

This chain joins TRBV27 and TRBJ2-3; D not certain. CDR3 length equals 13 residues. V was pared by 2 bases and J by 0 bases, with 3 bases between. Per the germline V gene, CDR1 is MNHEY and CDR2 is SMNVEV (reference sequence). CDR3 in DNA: TGTGCCAGCAGTTTAATAAGCACAGATACGCAGTATTTT. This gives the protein CASSLISTDTQYF.

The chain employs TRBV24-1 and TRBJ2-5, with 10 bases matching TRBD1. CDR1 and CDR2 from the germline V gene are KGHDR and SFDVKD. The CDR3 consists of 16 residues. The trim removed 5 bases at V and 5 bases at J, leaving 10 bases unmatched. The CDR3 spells CATSGDPGQGSETQYF. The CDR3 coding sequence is TGTGCCACCAGTGGGGACCCGGGACAGGGGTCGGAGACCCAGTACTTC.

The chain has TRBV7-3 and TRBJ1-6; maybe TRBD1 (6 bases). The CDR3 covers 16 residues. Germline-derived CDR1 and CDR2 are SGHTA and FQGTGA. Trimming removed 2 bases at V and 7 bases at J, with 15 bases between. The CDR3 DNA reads TGTGCCAGCAGCTTATCCCCACAGGGAGCGAATTCACCCCTCCACTTT. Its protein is CASSLSPQGANSPLHF.

CDR3 loop: CASSPDRGRETQYF. CDR3 coding DNA: TGTGCCAGCAGCCCAGACAGGGGGCGAGAGACCCAGTACTTC. The V gene is TRBV9, the J gene TRBJ2-5, with 10 bases matching TRBD1. Germline assignment: CDR1 SGDLS and CDR2 YYNGEE. The V segment lost 4 bases and the J segment 4 bases; nucleotides outside the gene matches: 4. CDR3 length: 14 amino acids.

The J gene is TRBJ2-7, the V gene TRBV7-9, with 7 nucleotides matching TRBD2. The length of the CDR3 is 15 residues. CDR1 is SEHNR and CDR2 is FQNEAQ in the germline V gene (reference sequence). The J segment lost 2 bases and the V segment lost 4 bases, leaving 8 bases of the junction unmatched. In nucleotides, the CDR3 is TGTGCCAGCAGCTCCCGACTAGCCCCCGCCTACGAGCAGTACTTC. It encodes CASSSRLAPAYEQYF. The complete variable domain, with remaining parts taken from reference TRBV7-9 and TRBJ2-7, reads DTGVSQNPRHKITKRGQNVTFRCDPISEHNRLYWYRQTLGQGPEFLTYFQNEAQLEKSRLLSDRFSAERPKGSFSTLEIQRTEQGDSAMYLCASSSRLAPAYEQYFGPGTRLTVT.

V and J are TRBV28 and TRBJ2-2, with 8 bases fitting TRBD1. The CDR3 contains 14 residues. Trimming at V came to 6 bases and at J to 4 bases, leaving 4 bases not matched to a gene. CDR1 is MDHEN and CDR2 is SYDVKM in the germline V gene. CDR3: CASRQGGSTGELFF. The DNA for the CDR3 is TGTGCCAGCAGACAGGGGGGTAGCACCGGGGAGCTGTTTTTT.

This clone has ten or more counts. The CDR3: CASRNTGTEQFF. The CDR3 coding sequence is TGTGCCAGCAGGAATACAGGGACTGAGCAGTTCTTC. The chain joins TRBV2 to TRBJ2-1; perhaps TRBD1 as D (6 bases). Germline V CDR1 and CDR2: SNHLY, FYNNEI. Trimming left V 6 bases short and J 9 bases short, with 12 bases between. This CDR3 spans 12 amino acids.

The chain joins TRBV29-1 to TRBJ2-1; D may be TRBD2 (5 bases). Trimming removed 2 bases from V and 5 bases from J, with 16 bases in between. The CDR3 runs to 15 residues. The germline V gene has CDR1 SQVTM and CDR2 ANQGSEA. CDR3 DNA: TGCAGCGTTGAATCTGGGAGTCTTCCCCACAATGAGCAGTTCTTC. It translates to CSVESGSLPHNEQFF.

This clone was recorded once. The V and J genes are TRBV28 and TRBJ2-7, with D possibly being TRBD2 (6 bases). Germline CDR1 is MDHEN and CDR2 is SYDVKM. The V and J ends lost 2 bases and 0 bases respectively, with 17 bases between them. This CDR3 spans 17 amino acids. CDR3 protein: CASSLGSAGTPSYEQYF. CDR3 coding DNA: TGTGCCAGCAGTTTAGGGTCGGCGGGAACCCCCTCCTACGAGCAGTACTTC. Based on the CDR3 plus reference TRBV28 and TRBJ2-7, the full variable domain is DVKVTQSSRYLVKRTGEKVFLECVQDMDHENMFWYRQDPGLGLRLIYFSYDVKMKEKGDIPEGYSVSREKKERFSLILESASTNQTSMYLCASSLGSAGTPSYEQYFGPGTRLTVT.

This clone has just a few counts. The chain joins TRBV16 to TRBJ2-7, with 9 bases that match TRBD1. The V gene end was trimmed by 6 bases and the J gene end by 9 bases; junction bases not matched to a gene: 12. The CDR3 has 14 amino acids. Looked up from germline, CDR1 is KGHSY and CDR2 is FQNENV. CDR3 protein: CASRQTGQGMGQYF. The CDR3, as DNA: TGTGCCAGCAGACAAACGGGACAGGGAATGGGGCAGTACTTC.

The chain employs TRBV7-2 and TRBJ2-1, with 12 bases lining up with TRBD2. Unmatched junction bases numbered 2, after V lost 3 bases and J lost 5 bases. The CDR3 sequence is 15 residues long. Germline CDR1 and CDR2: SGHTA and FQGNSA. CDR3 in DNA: TGTGCCAGCAGCTTGAGGACTAGCGGGGACAATGAGCAGTTCTTC. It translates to CASSLRTSGDNEQFF.

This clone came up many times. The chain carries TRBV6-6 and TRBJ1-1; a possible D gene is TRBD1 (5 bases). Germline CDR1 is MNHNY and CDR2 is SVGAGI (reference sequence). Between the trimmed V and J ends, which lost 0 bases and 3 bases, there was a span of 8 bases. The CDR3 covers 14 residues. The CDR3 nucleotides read TGTGCCAGCAGTTACTCGACCAGGGACACTGAAGCTTTCTTT. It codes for CASSYSTRDTEAFF.

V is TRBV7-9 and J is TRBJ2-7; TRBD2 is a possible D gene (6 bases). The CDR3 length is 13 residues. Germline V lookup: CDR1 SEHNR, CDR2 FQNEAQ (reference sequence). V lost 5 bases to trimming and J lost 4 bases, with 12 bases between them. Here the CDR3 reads CASSPTTSYEQYF. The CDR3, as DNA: TGTGCCAGCAGCCCGACGACTAGTTACGAGCAGTACTTC.

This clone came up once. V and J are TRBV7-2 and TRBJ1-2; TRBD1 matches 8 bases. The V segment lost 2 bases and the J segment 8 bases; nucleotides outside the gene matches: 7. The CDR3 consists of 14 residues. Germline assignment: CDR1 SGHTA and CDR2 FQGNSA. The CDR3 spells CASSLPPGGRGYTF. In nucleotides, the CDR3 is TGTGCCAGCAGCTTACCCCCAGGGGGCCGAGGCTACACCTTC.

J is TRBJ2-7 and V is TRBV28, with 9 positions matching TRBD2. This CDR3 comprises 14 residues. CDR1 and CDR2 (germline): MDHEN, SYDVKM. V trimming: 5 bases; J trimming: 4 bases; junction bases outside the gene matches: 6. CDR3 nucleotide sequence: TGTGCCAGCAGTGGGACTAGCAGGTATTACGAGCAGTACTTC. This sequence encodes CASSGTSRYYEQYF. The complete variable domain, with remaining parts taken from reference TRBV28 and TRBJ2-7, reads DVKVTQSSRYLVKRTGEKVFLECVQDMDHENMFWYRQDPGLGLRLIYFSYDVKMKEKGDIPEGYSVSREKKERFSLILESASTNQTSMYLCASSGTSRYYEQYFGPGTRLTVT.

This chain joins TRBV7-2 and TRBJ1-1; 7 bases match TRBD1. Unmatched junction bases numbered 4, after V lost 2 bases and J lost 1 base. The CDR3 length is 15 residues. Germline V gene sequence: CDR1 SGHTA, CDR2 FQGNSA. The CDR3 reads CASSLRGDRNTEAFF. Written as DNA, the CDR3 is TGTGCCAGCAGCTTAAGGGGGGACAGGAACACTGAAGCTTTCTTT.